Here is one T cell receptor (beta chain) with its context. The antigen remains unidentified. The sample originates from a study of T cell responses to AZD1222 COVID-19 vaccine. Trimming left V 1 base short and J 10 bases short, with 11 bases between. This CDR3 has 13 amino acids. CDR1 and CDR2 (germline): GTSNPN, SVGIG (reference sequence). Study-wide results and limits: The donor group comprised mostly white British people and more females; the analysis possibly underestimated clonal diversity.

Repertoires were generated with immunoSEQ multiplex PCR, while TCRdb's copy carries only in-frame clones and drops some. The sample consists of 65,000 to 85,000 clones, 80% to 90% of them appearing once. Sequenced here: peripheral blood, sampled on day 0 of AZD1222 vaccination. The chain is built from TRBV30 and TRBJ1-6; D gene ambiguous. This receptor was obtained from an adult in good health. The CDR3 region is CAWSGGGRSPLHF. Written as DNA, the CDR3 is TGTGCCTGGAGTGGGGGAGGGAGGTCACCCCTCCACTTT. Full variable domain (remainder filled in from reference TRBV30 and TRBJ1-6): SQTIHQWPATLVQPVGSPLSLECTVEGTSNPNLYWYRQAAGRGLQLLFYSVGIGQISSEVPQNLSASRPQDRQFILSSKKLLLSDSGFYLCAWSGGGRSPLHFGNGTRLTVT.